Shown below are 6 T cell receptor beta chains from a single sample sequenced in a study of regulatory T cells in long-lasting Graves disease. Time point defined: newly diagnosed GD, antithyroid drugs for less than 3 months. PBMC-derived RNA was used for the TCR library. Library construction for TCR beta used iRepertoire HTBI primers and Arm-PCR of CDR3 regions. From the multiplex PCR reads, TCRdb called clonotypes with MiXCR, one entry per CDR3 protein. The profile covers about 560,000 distinct CDR3 sequences, with more than 15% appearing a single time and more than 10% taken by the ten largest. These same data were also listed under a study on T cells in Graves' hyperthyroidism and ophthalmopathy.

The starting material was peripheral blood mononuclear cells (PBMCs), obtained at new diagnosis, from a patient treated with antithyroid drugs. Receptors were obtained from a man aged 18-30 years with Graves disease.

V is TRBV30 and J is TRBJ2-3; either TRBD1 or TRBD2 may fit D (5 bases each). The ends were cut back, 2 bases at V and 2 bases at J, with 8 bases in the middle. The germline V gene encodes CDR1 GTSNPN and CDR2 SVGIG (reference sequence). The CDR3 covers 13 residues. The CDR3: CAWSSGTTDTQYF. CDR3 coding DNA: TGTGCCTGGAGTTCAGGGACCACAGATACGCAGTATTTT.

The J gene is TRBJ2-7, the V gene TRBV4-1; a possible D gene is TRBD1 (6 bases). V was cut by 2 bases and J by 6 bases, with 14 bases left in between. Germline CDR1 reads MGHRA; CDR2 reads YSYEKL. The CDR3 is 14 residues long. CDR3 in DNA: TGCGCCAGCAGCCAACAACCGTCAGGGGCCGAGCAGTACTTC. This encodes CASSQQPSGAEQYF.

V and J are TRBV7-6 and TRBJ1-2; 8 bases align to TRBD1. Per germline, CDR1 SGHVS and CDR2 FNYEAQ. CDR3 length: 15 amino acids. Unmatched junction bases numbered 7, after V lost 5 bases and J lost 2 bases. CDR3 in amino acids: CASSLGQGLNYGYTF. The CDR3 DNA is TGTGCCAGCAGCCTAGGACAGGGACTCAACTATGGCTACACCTTC.

The chain's CDR3 is CASGTSGDTQYF. Here the CDR3 DNA reads TGTGCCAGCGGGACCTCCGGGGATACGCAGTATTTT. V gene TRBV28 combines with J gene TRBJ2-3; D tentatively fits TRBD1 or TRBD2 (5 bases each). The CDR3 consists of 12 residues. V was cut by 8 bases and J by 6 bases, with 12 bases left in between. CDR1 is MDHEN and CDR2 is SYDVKM in the germline V gene. The whole variable domain, remainder taken from reference TRBV28 and TRBJ2-3, is DVKVTQSSRYLVKRTGEKVFLECVQDMDHENMFWYRQDPGLGLRLIYFSYDVKMKEKGDIPEGYSVSREKKERFSLILESASTNQTSMYLCASGTSGDTQYFGPGTRLTVL.

The chain links TRBV30 to TRBJ2-7; D possibly corresponds to TRBD1 (5 bases). The CDR3 has 13 residues. Germline V gene data show CDR1 as GTSNPN and CDR2 as SVGIG (reference sequence). Trimming left V 3 bases short and J 10 bases short, with 19 bases between. The CDR3 reads CAWSPGAGPDQYF. CDR3 DNA sequence: TGTGCCTGGAGCCCTGGGGCAGGACCCGATCAGTACTTC.

There are a few counts of this clonotype. In nucleotides, the CDR3 is TGTGCCAGCAGTTATCCCAGCGGGAGGATCGGGGAGCTGTTTTTT. It is translated as CASSYPSGRIGELFF. The V gene is TRBV6-5, the J gene TRBJ2-2; 9 bases agree with TRBD2. This CDR3 spans 15 amino acids. The J segment lost 7 bases and the V segment lost 3 bases, leaving 6 bases of the junction unmatched. Germline V gives CDR1 MNHEY, CDR2 SVGAGI.